The 21 T cell receptor beta chains in this list originate from one sample, sequenced in a study of blood T cells in healthy people across ages. A second PCR, run for roughly 7 to 12 cycles, used a sample-barcoded 5' primer plus a J-beta primer mix. TCRdb redid the calling of the 5' RACE reads with MiXCR, one entry per CDR3 protein. The data show more than 800,000 distinct CDR3 sequences, with more than 25% seen just once and roughly 17% held by the top ten. Material for sequencing was blood. These receptors were taken from a woman at least 80 years old in good health.

This clonotype showed up many times. V is TRBV7-2 and J is TRBJ2-7; TRBD2 aligns across 11 bases. Germline V gene data show CDR1 as SGHTA and CDR2 as FQGNSA. This CDR3 is built from 16 residues. V shed 0 bases and J 3 bases; nucleotides not matched to a gene: 4. The CDR3 bases are TGTGCCAGCAGCTTAGCGCCCCTAGCGGGAGGCTACGAGCAGTACTTC. It is translated as CASSLAPLAGGYEQYF.

To note about this clonotype: Given a much more abundant clone one base away, this may be a read error. The V and J genes are TRBV29-1 and TRBJ1-5; 7 bases are shared with TRBD1. Germline V gene data show CDR1 as SQVTM and CDR2 as ANQGSEA. The CDR3 runs 16 residues. The CDR3 protein is CSVVGPGQTGNRPQHF. The DNA of the CDR3 is TGCAGCGTTGTTGGGCCGGGACAGACCGGCAATCGGCCCCAGCATTTT.

Regarding this clonotype: A read error is possible here, since a much larger clone lies one base away. The CDR3 nucleotides are TGTGCCAGCAGCCTCCGGGTAGCGAGGGCTGAGCAGTTCTTC. As protein: CASSLRVARAEQFF. The chain employs TRBV14 and TRBJ2-1; perhaps TRBD2 as D (5 bases). The CDR3 is 14 residues long. Germline CDR1 reads SGHDN; CDR2 reads FVKESK. Trimming pared 4 bases from V and 9 bases from J, leaving 16 bases between.

In its sample, this clonotype was seen many times. The chain couples TRBV6-5 to TRBJ1-1; D unresolved. Trimming pared 2 bases from V and 4 bases from J, leaving 5 bases between. Germline V gives CDR1 MNHEY, CDR2 SVGAGI. The CDR3 has 12 amino acids. The CDR3 reads CASSYGSTEAFF. CDR3 DNA sequence: TGTGCCAGCAGTTACGGAAGCACTGAAGCTTTCTTT.

The V call is TRBV7-2, the J call TRBJ2-1; 12 bases match TRBD2. The germline V gene has CDR1 SGHTA and CDR2 FQGNSA. The CDR3 has 16 residues. The junction had 10 bases not matched to a gene; V was cut back by 5 bases and J by 8 bases. The CDR3 nucleotides are TGTGCCAGCAGCCCGACTAGCGGGGGTCGTGTGGATGAGCAGTTCTTC. As protein: CASSPTSGGRVDEQFF.

This clonotype was recorded many times. The chain employs TRBV4-3 and TRBJ2-1; D remains ambiguous. V shed 0 bases and J shed 6 bases, with 12 bases lying between them. Per germline, CDR1 LGHNA and CDR2 YSLEER. The CDR3 runs to 15 residues. This CDR3 reads CASSQERDWINEQFF. The CDR3 DNA is TGCGCCAGCAGCCAAGAAAGAGACTGGATCAATGAGCAGTTCTTC.

Ten or more counts support this clonotype. The J gene is TRBJ2-5, the V gene TRBV5-6; no clear D. CDR3 length equals 15 residues. V lost 6 bases to trimming and J lost 4 bases, with 19 bases between them. Per germline, CDR1 SGHDT and CDR2 YYEEEE. CDR3 region: CASNLPLGAIETQYF. As DNA, the CDR3 is TGTGCCAGCAACTTACCTCTAGGTGCTATAGAGACCCAGTACTTC.

The chain employs TRBV7-3 and TRBJ1-6, with D possibly being TRBD1 (6 bases). V was trimmed by 4 bases and J by 8 bases, leaving 12 bases between them. This CDR3 spans 14 amino acids. Germline V gene sequence: CDR1 SGHTA, CDR2 FQGTGA. In DNA, the CDR3 is TGTGCCAGCAGCTCAGGGGCTTCCCATTCACCCCTCCACTTT. Its protein is CASSSGASHSPLHF.

This clonotype was recorded many times. The rearrangement joins TRBV12-3 or TRBV12-4 to TRBJ1-1; 10 bases line up with TRBD1. This CDR3 comprises 17 residues. V was clipped by 6 bases and J by 1 base; unmatched bases: 11. CDR3: CASSKRGQGSRNTEAFF. The CDR3, as DNA: TGTGCCAGCAGCAAGAGGGGACAGGGGTCAAGGAACACTGAAGCTTTCTTT.

This clonotype appeared a few times. This chain links TRBV6-7 with TRBJ1-5; D possibly corresponds to TRBD1 (6 bases). TRBV6-7 is an ORF, and what it does is uncertain. Trimming removed 6 bases from V and 6 bases from J, with 18 bases in between. The CDR3 totals 15 residues. CDR3 DNA sequence: TGTGCCAGCAGGAAGGGGGGGGCGCGGGGTCAGCCCCAGCATTTT. It encodes CASRKGGARGQPQHF.

There are many counts of this clonotype. The chain uses TRBV25-1 and TRBJ2-5; 13 positions agree with TRBD2. The CDR3 is 17 residues long. The germline V gene encodes CDR1 MGHDK and CDR2 SYGVNS. V dropped 3 bases and J dropped 3; count of bases not matched to a gene: 7. CDR3 region: CASSEGTGTSGKETQYF. The CDR3 DNA reads as TGTGCCAGCAGTGAGGGGACCGGGACTAGCGGGAAAGAGACCCAGTACTTC. Complete variable domain (other parts from reference TRBV25-1 and TRBJ2-5): EADIYQTPRYLVIGTGKKITLECSQTMGHDKMYWYQQDPGMELHLIHYSYGVNSTEKGDLSSESTVSRIRTEHFPLTLESARPSHTSQYLCASSEGTGTSGKETQYFGPGTRLLVL.

About this clonotype: One junction end disagrees with the germline gene, perhaps due to a read error. The rearrangement links TRBV10-3 to TRBJ2-2, with 10 bases fitting TRBD2. Germline V gene sequence: CDR1 ENHRY, CDR2 SYGVKD. The CDR3 runs 15 residues. In nucleotides, the CDR3 is TGTGCCATCAGTCGGACTAGCGGAAACACCGGGGAGCGGTTTTTT. Protein: CAISRTSGNTGERFF.

This clonotype has ten or more counts. This chain connects TRBV7-2 to TRBJ2-3; D remains ambiguous. Trimming shortened V by 5 bases and J by 1 base, and 10 bases separated the two germline ends. Germline V CDR1 and CDR2: SGHTA, FQGNSA. The CDR3 is 14 amino acids. CDR3 protein: CASSRTFGTDTQYF. In nucleotides, the CDR3 is TGTGCCAGCAGCCGGACGTTTGGCACAGATACGCAGTATTTT.

This clonotype was detected many times. The chain couples TRBV20-1 to TRBJ2-7; TRBD1 or TRBD2 may be the D gene (5 bases each). Germline CDR1 reads DFQATT; CDR2 reads SNEGSKA (reference sequence). CDR3 length: 11 residues. CDR3 sequence reads: CRDRGAGEQYF. CDR3 nucleotides: TGCAGAGACCGGGGCGCAGGAGAGCAGTACTTC.

This clonotype was seen repeatedly, ten times or more. This sequence joins TRBV4-3 and TRBJ2-1; the D gene is possibly TRBD2 (5 bases). The germline V gene encodes CDR1 LGHNA and CDR2 YSLEER. V was cut by 4 bases and J by 9 bases, with 16 bases left in between. CDR3 length: 14 residues. The chain's CDR3 is CASSPRHSSGEQFF. The CDR3 nucleotides read TGCGCCAGCAGCCCACGGCACAGCAGCGGTGAGCAGTTCTTC.

V is TRBV29-1 and J is TRBJ2-4, with TRBD1 matching 8 bases. CDR1 is SQVTM and CDR2 is ANQGSEA in the germline V gene. This CDR3 region has 12 residues. With V trimmed by 6 bases and J by 15 bases, 13 bases remained unmatched. CDR3 protein: CSVLGQGGNTYF. The CDR3 DNA is TGCAGCGTGCTAGGACAGGGTGGAAATACGTACTTC. The whole variable domain, remainder taken from reference TRBV29-1 and TRBJ2-4, is SAVISQKPSRDICQRGTSLTIQCQVDSQVTMMFWYRQQPGQSLTLIATANQGSEATYESGFVIDKFPISRPNLTFSTLTVSNMSPEDSSIYLCSVLGQGGNTYFGAGTRLSVL.

There are a few counts of this clonotype. The gene calls are TRBV18 and TRBJ2-5, with 11 bases fitting TRBD1. CDR1 and CDR2 (germline): KGHSH, LQKENI. CDR3 length: 15 residues. V lost 4 bases to trimming and J lost 11 bases; unmatched junction nucleotides: 12. As DNA, the CDR3 is TGTGCCAGCTCACAGGACAGGGGGCAAGGCGATGAGCAGTACTTC. Translated: CASSQDRGQGDEQYF.

This clonotype was seen at least ten times. The chain joins TRBV7-2 to TRBJ1-6; D is undetermined. Looked up from germline, CDR1 is SGHTA and CDR2 is FQGNSA. The CDR3 covers 17 residues. Trimming removed 1 base from V and 5 bases from J, with 15 bases in between. The chain's CDR3 is CASSLGSARQNNSPLHF. Written as DNA, the CDR3 is TGTGCCAGCAGCTTAGGTTCGGCCAGGCAAAATAATTCACCCCTCCACTTT.

V usage is TRBV5-6 and J usage is TRBJ2-3; a possible D gene is TRBD1 (6 bases). The V gene's germline CDR1 is SGHDT and CDR2 YYEEEE. The CDR3 runs to 14 residues. V lost 4 bases, J lost 6 bases, and 15 bases lay in between. CDR3 DNA: TGTGCCAGCAGCAGGGGACAATCGGGCGATACGCAGTATTTT. This translates into CASSRGQSGDTQYF.

For this clonotype: One junction end disagrees with the germline gene, perhaps due to a read error. The rearrangement links TRBV5-5 to TRBJ1-5, with 8 bases matching TRBD1. This CDR3 region has 14 residues. Germline V gene lookup returns CDR1 SGHKS and CDR2 YYEKEE (reference sequence). The CDR3 DNA is TGTGCCAGCAGCTTGGGGACAGGGAATCGGCCCCAGCATTTT. Translating gives CASSLGTGNRPQHF.

The chain joins TRBV3-1 to TRBJ2-1, with D uncertain. Trimming shortened V by 2 bases and J by 6 bases, and 11 bases separated the two germline ends. Germline CDR1 and CDR2: LGHDT and YNNKEL (reference sequence). The CDR3 is 14 amino acids. The CDR3 bases are TGTGCCAGCAGCCAACTTTCCTCTAGCAATGAGCAGTTCTTC. This sequence encodes CASSQLSSSNEQFF.